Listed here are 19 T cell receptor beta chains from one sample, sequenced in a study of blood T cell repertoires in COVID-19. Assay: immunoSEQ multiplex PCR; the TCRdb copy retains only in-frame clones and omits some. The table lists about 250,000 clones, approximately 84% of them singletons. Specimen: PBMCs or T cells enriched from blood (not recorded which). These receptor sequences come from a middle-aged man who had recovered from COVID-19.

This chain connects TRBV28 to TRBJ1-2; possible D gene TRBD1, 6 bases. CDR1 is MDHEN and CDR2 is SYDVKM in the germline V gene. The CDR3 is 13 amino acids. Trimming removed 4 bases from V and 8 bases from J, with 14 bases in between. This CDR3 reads CASSSGTLRGYTF. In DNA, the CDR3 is TGTGCCAGCAGTTCCGGGACATTAAGGGGCTACACCTTC.

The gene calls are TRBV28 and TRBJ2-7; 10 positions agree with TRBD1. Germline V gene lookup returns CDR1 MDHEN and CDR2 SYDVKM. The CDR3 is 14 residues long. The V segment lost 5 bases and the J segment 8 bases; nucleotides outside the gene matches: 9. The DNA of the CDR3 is TGTGCCAGCAGTGAACCACCGGGACAGGGGAAGCAGTACTTC. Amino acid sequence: CASSEPPGQGKQYF.

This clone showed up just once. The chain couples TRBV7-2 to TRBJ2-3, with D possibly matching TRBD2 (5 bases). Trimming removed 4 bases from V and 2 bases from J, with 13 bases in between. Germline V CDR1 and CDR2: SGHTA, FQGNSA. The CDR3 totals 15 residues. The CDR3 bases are TGTGCCAGCAGCTCCGGACTCCCAGTCACAGATACGCAGTATTTT. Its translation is CASSSGLPVTDTQYF.

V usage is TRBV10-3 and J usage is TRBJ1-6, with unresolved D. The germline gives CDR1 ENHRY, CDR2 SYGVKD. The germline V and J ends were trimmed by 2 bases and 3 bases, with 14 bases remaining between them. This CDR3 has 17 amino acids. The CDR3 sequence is CAISEGQYPRYNSPLHF. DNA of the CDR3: TGTGCCATCAGTGAGGGTCAGTATCCCCGCTATAATTCACCCCTCCACTTT.

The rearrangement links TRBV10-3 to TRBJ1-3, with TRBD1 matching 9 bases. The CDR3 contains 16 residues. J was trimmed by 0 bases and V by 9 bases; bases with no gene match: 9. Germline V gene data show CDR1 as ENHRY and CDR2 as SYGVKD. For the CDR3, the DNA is TGTGCCATGAGACAGGGGGGGCTTGGCTCTGGAAACACCATATATTTT. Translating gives CAMRQGGLGSGNTIYF.

The CDR3 DNA sequence: TGTGCCACCAGCAGAGGAAAGAGTGGGAACACTGAAGCTTTCTTT. Translating gives CATSRGKSGNTEAFF. J is TRBJ1-1 and V is TRBV15, with D unresolved. CDR1 and CDR2 (germline): LNHNV, YYDKDF (reference sequence). CDR3 length equals 15 residues. Trimming removed 1 base from V and 1 base from J, with 10 bases in between.

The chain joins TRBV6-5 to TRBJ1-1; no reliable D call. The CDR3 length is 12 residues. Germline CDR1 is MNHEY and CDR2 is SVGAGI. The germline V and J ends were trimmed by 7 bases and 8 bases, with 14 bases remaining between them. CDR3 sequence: CASTNAIEEAFF. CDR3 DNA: TGTGCCAGCACAAATGCGATAGAGGAAGCTTTCTTT.

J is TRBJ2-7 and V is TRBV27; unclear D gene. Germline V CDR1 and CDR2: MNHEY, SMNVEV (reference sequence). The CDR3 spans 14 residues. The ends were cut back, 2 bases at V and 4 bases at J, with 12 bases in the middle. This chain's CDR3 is CASSLASSSYEQYF. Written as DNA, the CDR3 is TGTGCCAGCAGTTTAGCTTCTAGTAGTTACGAGCAGTACTTC.

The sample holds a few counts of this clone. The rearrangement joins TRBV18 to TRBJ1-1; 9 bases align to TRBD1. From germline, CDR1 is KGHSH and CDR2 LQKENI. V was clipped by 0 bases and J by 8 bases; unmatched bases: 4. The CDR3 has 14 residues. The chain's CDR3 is CASSPPLQGAEAFF. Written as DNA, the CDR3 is TGTGCCAGCTCACCACCGTTACAGGGGGCGGAAGCTTTCTTT.

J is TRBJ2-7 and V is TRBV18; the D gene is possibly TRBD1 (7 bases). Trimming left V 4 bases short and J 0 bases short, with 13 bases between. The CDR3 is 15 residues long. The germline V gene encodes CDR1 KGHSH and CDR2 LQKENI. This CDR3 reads CASSQAGGLSYEQYF. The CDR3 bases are TGTGCCAGCTCACAAGCAGGGGGACTCTCCTACGAGCAGTACTTC.

The CDR3 loop is CASRDPRTGKTGELFF. CDR3 coding DNA: TGTGCCAGCCGAGACCCCAGGACAGGAAAAACCGGGGAGCTGTTTTTT. This chain uses TRBV11-2 with TRBJ2-2; 7 bases are a match to TRBD1. With V trimmed by 8 bases and J by 5 bases, 14 bases remained unmatched. Germline V gene lookup returns CDR1 SGHAT and CDR2 FQNNGV. This CDR3 region has 16 residues.

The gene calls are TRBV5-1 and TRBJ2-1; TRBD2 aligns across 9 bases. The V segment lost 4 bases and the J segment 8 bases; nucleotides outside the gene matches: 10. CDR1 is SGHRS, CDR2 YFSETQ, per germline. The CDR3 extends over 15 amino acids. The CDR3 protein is CASSPTSGGGHEQFF. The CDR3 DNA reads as TGCGCCAGCAGCCCGACTAGCGGCGGAGGGCATGAGCAGTTCTTC.

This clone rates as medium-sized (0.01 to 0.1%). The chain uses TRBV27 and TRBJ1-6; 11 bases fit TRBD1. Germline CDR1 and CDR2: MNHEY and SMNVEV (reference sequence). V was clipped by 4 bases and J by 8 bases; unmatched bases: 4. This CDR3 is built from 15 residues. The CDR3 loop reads CASSSWDRGDSPLHF. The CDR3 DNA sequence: TGTGCCAGCAGTTCGTGGGACAGGGGGGATTCACCCCTCCACTTT.

The CDR3 coding sequence is TGTGCCAGCAGTTTAATTTCCGGAGGGGAGGGTAATGAAAAACTGTTTTTT. Amino acid sequence: CASSLISGGEGNEKLFF. The chain has TRBV28 and TRBJ1-4; possible D gene TRBD1, 5 bases. Trimming stripped 2 bases from V and 4 bases from J, with 17 bases between. CDR3 length: 17 amino acids. Germline CDR1 MDHEN, CDR2 SYDVKM. Supplemented by reference TRBV28 and TRBJ1-4, the full variable domain reads DVKVTQSSRYLVKRTGEKVFLECVQDMDHENMFWYRQDPGLGLRLIYFSYDVKMKEKGDIPEGYSVSREKKERFSLILESASTNQTSMYLCASSLISGGEGNEKLFFGSGTQLSVL.

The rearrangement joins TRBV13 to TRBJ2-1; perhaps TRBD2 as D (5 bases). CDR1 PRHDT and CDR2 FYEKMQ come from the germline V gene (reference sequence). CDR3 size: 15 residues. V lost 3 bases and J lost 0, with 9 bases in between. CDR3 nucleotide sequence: TGTGCCAGCAGCTTTTCCACTAGCTCCTACAATGAGCAGTTCTTC. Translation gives CASSFSTSSYNEQFF.

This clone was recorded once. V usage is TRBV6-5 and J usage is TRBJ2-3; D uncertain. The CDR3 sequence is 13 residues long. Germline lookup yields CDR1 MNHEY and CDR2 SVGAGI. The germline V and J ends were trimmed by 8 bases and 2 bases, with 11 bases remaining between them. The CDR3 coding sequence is TGTGCCAGCGGAGAGGCAGACACAGATACGCAGTATTTT. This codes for CASGEADTDTQYF.

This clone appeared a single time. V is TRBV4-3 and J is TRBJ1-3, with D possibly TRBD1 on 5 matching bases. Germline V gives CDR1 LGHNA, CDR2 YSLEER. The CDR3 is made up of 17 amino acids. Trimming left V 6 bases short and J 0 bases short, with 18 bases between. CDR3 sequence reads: CASSPSQGFSSGNTIYF. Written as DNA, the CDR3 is TGCGCCAGCAGTCCAAGCCAGGGTTTCTCCTCTGGAAACACCATATATTTT.

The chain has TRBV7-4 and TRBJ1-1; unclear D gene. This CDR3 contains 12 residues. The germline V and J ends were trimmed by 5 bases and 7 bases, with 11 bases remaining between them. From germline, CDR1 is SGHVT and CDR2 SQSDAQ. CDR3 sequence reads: CASSERDGEAFF. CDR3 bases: TGTGCCAGCAGCGAGAGGGATGGTGAAGCTTTCTTT. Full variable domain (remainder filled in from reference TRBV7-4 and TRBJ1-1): GAGVSQSPRYKVAKRGRDVALRCDSISGHVTLYWYRQTLGQGSEVLTYSQSDAQRDKSGRPSGRFSAERPERSVSTLKIQRTEQGDSAVYLCASSERDGEAFFGQGTRLTVV.

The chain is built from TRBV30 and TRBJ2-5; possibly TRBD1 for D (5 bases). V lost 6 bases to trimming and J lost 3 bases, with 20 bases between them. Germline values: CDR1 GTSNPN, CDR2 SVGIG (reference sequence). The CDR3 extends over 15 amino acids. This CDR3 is CACMLIGVREETQYF. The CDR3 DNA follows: TGTGCCTGCATGCTAATTGGTGTCAGGGAAGAGACCCAGTACTTC.